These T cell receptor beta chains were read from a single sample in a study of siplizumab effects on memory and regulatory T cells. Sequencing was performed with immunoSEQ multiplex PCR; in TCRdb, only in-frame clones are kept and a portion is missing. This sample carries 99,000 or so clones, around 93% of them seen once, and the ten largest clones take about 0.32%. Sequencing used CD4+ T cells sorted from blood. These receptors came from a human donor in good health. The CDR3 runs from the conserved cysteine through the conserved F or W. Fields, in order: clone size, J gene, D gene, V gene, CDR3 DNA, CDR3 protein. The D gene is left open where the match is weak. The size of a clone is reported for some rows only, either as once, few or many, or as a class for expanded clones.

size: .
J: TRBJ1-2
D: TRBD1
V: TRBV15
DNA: TGTGCCACCAGCAGAGAAAGGACAGGGGGCAACTATGGCTACACCTTC
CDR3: CATSRERTGGNYGYTF

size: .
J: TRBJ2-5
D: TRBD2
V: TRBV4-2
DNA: TGTGCCAGCAGCCGGCTCCCCGGGACTAGCGGGAGGTTCGTATTGGGAGAGACCCAGTACTTC
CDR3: CASSRLPGTSGRFVLGETQYF

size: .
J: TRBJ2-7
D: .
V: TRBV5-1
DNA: TGCGCCAGCAGCCCCGGAGGAGGGGAGAACGAGCAGTACTTC
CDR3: CASSPGGGENEQYF

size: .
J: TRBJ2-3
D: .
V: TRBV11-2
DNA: TGTGCCAGCAGCTTAGGGGATACGCAGTATTTT
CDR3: CASSLGDTQYF

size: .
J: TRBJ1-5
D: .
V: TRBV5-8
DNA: TGTGCCAGCAGCTTGGGAGAGGGGAGGGCTAGCAATCAGCCCCAGCATTTT
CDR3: CASSLGEGRASNQPQHF

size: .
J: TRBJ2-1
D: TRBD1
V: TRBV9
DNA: TGTGCCAGCAGCTCGGACAGGGTCCCATGGAATGAGCAGTTCTTC
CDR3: CASSSDRVPWNEQFF

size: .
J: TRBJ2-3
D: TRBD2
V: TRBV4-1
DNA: TGCGCCAGCAGCCTGACGGGGGGTTACACAGATACGCAGTATTTT
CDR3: CASSLTGGYTDTQYF

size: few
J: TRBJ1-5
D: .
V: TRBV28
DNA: TGTGCCAGCAGTCCTATCGTACGTGGCTTATCCCAGCATTTT
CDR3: CASSPIVRGLSQHF

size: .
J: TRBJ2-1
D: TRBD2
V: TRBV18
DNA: TGTGCCAGCTCACCAGTTCAGGCCGGGAGGGGCAATGAGCAGTTCTTC
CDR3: CASSPVQAGRGNEQFF

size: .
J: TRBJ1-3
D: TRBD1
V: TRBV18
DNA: TGTGCCAGCTCACCGGGGGACAGGGGGCCTGGAAACACCATATATTTT
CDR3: CASSPGDRGPGNTIYF

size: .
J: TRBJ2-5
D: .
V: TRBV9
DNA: TGTGCCAGCAGCGAGAGGGGGGACTTCCAAGAGACCCAGTACTTC
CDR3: CASSERGDFQETQYF

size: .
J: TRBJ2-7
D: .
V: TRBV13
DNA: TGTGCCAGCAGCTTATATGGTAGGCGGGTCGAGCAGTACTTC
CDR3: CASSLYGRRVEQYF

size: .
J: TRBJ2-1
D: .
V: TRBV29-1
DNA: TGCAGCGTGCGAAGGACGGACAATCAGTTCTTC
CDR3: CSVRRTDNQFF

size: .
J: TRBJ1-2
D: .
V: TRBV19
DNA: TGTGCCAGTAGTCTCTTCAATGGCTACACCTTC
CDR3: CASSLFNGYTF

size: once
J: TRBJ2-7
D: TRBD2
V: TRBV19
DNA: TGTGCCAGTAGTATAGTAGCGGGGGACTACGAGCAGTACTTC
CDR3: CASSIVAGDYEQYF

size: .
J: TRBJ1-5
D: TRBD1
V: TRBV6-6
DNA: TGTGCCAGCAATACAGGGGCAGGCAATCAGCCCCAGCATTTT
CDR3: CASNTGAGNQPQHF

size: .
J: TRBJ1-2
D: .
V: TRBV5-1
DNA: TGCGCCAGCAGCTTGGATGTACTTGGCTACACCTTC
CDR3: CASSLDVLGYTF

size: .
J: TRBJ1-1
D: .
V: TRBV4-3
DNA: TGCGCCAGCAGCCAAGACGGGACCCAGAACACTGAAGCTTTCTTT
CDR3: CASSQDGTQNTEAFF

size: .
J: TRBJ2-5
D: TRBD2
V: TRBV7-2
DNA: TGTGCCAGCAGCTATAGCGGGAGCTCGCAAGAGACCCAGTACTTC
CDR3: CASSYSGSSQETQYF

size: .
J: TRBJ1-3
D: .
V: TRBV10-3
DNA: TGTGCCATCTGGGACAACGGGGGTACCATATATTTT
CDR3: CAIWDNGGTIYF

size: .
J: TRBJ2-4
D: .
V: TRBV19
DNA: TGTGCCAGTAGTTTACGACTGTGGGGAGCCAAAAACATTCAGTACTTC
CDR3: CASSLRLWGAKNIQYF

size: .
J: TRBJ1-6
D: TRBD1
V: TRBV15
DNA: TGTGCCACCAGCAGGACAGGGACAGCCCAGAATTATTCACCCCTCCACTTT
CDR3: CATSRTGTAQNYSPLHF